This T cell receptor beta chain stems from a study of blood T cell repertoires in COVID-19. Study context: Sample material is recorded as cDNA or gDNA derived from T cells, B-cell-depleted T cells, or PBMCs.

V lost 5 bases and J lost 1, with 10 bases in between. This CDR3 spans 14 amino acids. Germline CDR1 and CDR2: LNHDA and SQIVND (reference sequence). Libraries were prepared by immunoSEQ multiplex PCR; TCRdb keeps only in-frame clonotypes and omits some of them. Seen here are about 98,000 clones, about 80% observed once, and the top ten hold 11%. Sequencing was carried out using peripheral blood. This sequence joins TRBV19 and TRBJ2-3; the D gene is possibly TRBD2 (5 bases). The TCR sequence derives from a man between 70 and 80 years old with active or convalescent COVID-19. The CDR3 bases are TGTGCCAGTAGTCACTACGGGGGCACAGATACGCAGTATTTT. It specifies CASSHYGGTDTQYF.